This T cell receptor beta chain appears in the sequencing data of a study of beta chain features in type 1 diabetes. Via the markers CD45RO/CCR7/CD25/CD127/CD95/CD27, stem cell-like memory, regulatory, central memory and naive CD4+ cells were sorted. Germline CDR1 SGHDT, CDR2 YYEEEE. The CDR3 consists of 12 residues. With 5 bases removed from V and 8 bases from J, the gap between germline ends came to 13 bases. Sequencing targeted expressed TCRB transcripts, as all isolated RNA had been reverse transcribed. Measured with immunoSEQ multiplex PCR; TCRdb has only the in-frame clones, and not every one. Here the sample spans nearly 250,000 clones, around 14% being singletons.

The chain recombines TRBV5-6 with TRBJ1-2; the D is unclear. Source material: naive CD4+ T cells from blood. The receptor's source is a woman aged 40 to 50 in good health. CDR3 loop: CASSSIERGYTF. For the CDR3, the DNA is TGTGCCAGCAGTTCAATCGAGCGGGGCTACACCTTC. Supplemented by reference TRBV5-6 and TRBJ1-2, the full variable domain reads DAGVTQSPTHLIKTRGQQVTLRCSPKSGHDTVSWYQQALGQGPQFIFQYYEEEERQRGNFPDRFSGHQFPNYSSELNVNALLLGDSALYLCASSSIERGYTFGSGTRLTVV.